The clone carrying this TCR beta chain was observed at least ten times. This CDR3 region has 15 residues. CDR1 and CDR2 from the germline V gene are MNHNY and SVGAGI (reference sequence). Trimming took 6 bases from V and 0 from J; bases not matched to a gene: 4. This sample is drawn from a study of blood T cells in healthy people across ages. With a J-beta primer mix and a sample-barcoded 5' primer, a second PCR ran about 7 to 11 cycles. One entry per CDR3 protein results from TCRdb running MiXCR on the 5' RACE reads. In the table there are 650,000 to 700,000 distinct CDR3 sequences, roughly 32% of which are singletons.

The J gene is TRBJ2-3, the V gene TRBV6-6; 9 nucleotides align to TRBD2. The source material was blood. This receptor was identified in an elderly woman in good health. The chain's CDR3 is CASRASGDSTDTQYF. The DNA for the CDR3 is TGTGCCAGCAGGGCTAGCGGGGACAGCACAGATACGCAGTATTTT.